This T cell receptor (beta chain) was captured in a study of T cells expressing NK-cell markers. In the study overall: It was from sorted CD3+CD56+NKG2C+, CD3+CD56+NKG2C- and CD3+CD56-NKG2C+ T cells that TCR beta repertoires came. Seven of eight sequenced donors tested HCMV-seropositive; one tested seronegative.

The CDR3 runs to 13 residues. CDR1 and CDR2 from the germline V gene are GTSNPN and SVGIG (reference sequence). TCRdb reprocessed the 5' RACE reads, keeping one entry per CDR3 protein, no DNA. The sample spans about 460,000 distinct CDR3 sequences; the ten largest clones claim 1.4% to 1.5%. Sequences were obtained from blood T cells: a sorted CD56 or NKG2C T cell subset, CD4+ or CD8+ T cells, or bulk PBMC T cells (not recorded which). The rearrangement links TRBV30 to TRBJ1-1. The receptor was derived from a woman aged 50 to 60 in good health. CDR3 sequence: CAWTRRGRTEAFF.